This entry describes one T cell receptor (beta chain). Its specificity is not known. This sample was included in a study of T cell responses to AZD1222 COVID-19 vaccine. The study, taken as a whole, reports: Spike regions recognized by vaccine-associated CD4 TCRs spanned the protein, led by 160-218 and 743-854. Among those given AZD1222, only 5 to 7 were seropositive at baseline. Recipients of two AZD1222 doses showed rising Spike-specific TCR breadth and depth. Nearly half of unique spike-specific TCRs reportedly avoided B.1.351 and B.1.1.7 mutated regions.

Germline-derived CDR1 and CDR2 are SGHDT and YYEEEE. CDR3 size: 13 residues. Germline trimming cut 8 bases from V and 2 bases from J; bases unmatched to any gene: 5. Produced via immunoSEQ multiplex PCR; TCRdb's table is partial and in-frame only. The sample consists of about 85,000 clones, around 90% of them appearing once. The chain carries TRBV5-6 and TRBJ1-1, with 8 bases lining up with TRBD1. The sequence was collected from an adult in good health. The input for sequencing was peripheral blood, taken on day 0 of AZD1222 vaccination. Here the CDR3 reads CASQQGGNTEAFF. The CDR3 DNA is TGTGCCAGTCAACAGGGGGGAAACACTGAAGCTTTCTTT.